This TCR beta chain was sequenced in a study of blood T cell repertoires in COVID-19 (dated by TCRdb to about 2020). About the full investigation: The collaborator samples originated in the United States, Italy and Spain and spanned the acute and convalescent phases of COVID-19. The material from the prospective study consisted of cDNA or gDNA derived from T cells, B-cell-depleted T cells, or PBMCs. Deeply sampled blood TCRbeta repertoires from subjects exposed to, actively infected with, or recovered from COVID-19 were included in the dataset. The repertoires were released in a freely available public database intended as a resource for research on the immune response to SARS-CoV-2. Samples were obtained from the ongoing ImmuneRACE study (first 160 participants) and from 1,200 or so subjects provided by 6 global collaborators. Sample metadata almost always included a de-identified subject ID, COVID-19 status, age in years and sex. Where HLA class I and class II types were available, the types were taken from metadata supplied by the sample provider, not from assay-based typing. General conclusions and limits of the study: Clinical and demographic metadata were provided uncurated, with the amount varying by source and participant.

The immunoSEQ Assay, a bias-controlled multiplex PCR, was used to amplify TCRbeta CDR3 regions from genomic DNA. Per the authors' processing: Within the assay, amplification of reference gene primers was used to estimate how many nucleated cells each sample contained. Sequence reads were collapsed and filtered to measure the absolute abundance of every unique TCRbeta CDR3 rearrangement. For each sample, productive Simpson clonality was calculated by taking the square root of Simpson's diversity index across productive rearrangements. TCRdb provides this immuneACCESS table in a form limited to in-frame rearrangements. Some clones are lacking; in checked studies, under half of them reflect an unresolved V gene, and why the rest are absent is not known. The V and J calls and clone size come from that table; D and trimming were worked out from the DNA. Across this sample there are some 340,000 clones, with roughly nine tenths seen only once. The top ten clones comprise less than 4% of the sample.

Participants in the prospective study were enrolled through a virtual design, were aged about 18 to 100 years, and lived in roughly 24 United States geographic areas. In the prospective study, cohorts were assigned on the basis of participant-reported clinical history obtained from a screening survey and a study questionnaire. A participant counted as exposed if, within 2 weeks of entering the study, that participant had been in contact with someone who had a PCR-confirmed or clinician-diagnosed COVID-19 case. In the prospective study, mobile phlebotomists collected whole blood, serum and a nasopharyngeal or oropharyngeal swab from each participant. Participants in the prospective study had the option to provide additional blood draws and questionnaires over an approximately 2-month period. Blood samples from the prospective study were shipped frozen or at room temperature prior to DNA extraction.

A word on this clone: Its antigen specificity is not known. The input lacks base qualities; no much larger clone sits a single base away.

The sequencing sample was made of PBMCs or T cells enriched from blood (not recorded which). This receptor was identified in a woman aged 30 to 39 who had been exposed to COVID-19.

The CDR3 protein: CASRLGTGGTEAFF. The nucleotides are TGCGCCAGCAGGCTCGGGACAGGGGGCACTGAAGCTTTCTTT. The chain was built from TRBV5-1 and TRBJ1-1; TRBD1 agrees with 11 junctional bases. The germline V gene sets CDR1 to SGHRS and CDR2 to YFSETQ. CDR3 length: 14 amino acids, cysteine to phenylalanine. The retained sequence is limited to the CDR3, 42 bases, with the frame set at the first base. Trimming removed 5 bases from V and 4 bases from J; the gene matches leave 4 bases unexplained.